The clone carrying this T cell receptor beta chain shows up as medium-sized by frequency. The sample belongs to a study of T cells in severe cutaneous drug reactions. Study background: Collected from acute- or recovery-stage patients: blister fluids/cells and PBMC.

The CDR3 has 13 amino acids. The germline V gene encodes CDR1 MDHEN and CDR2 SYDVKM. Carbamazepine had induced Stevens-Johnson syndrome or toxic epidermal necrolysis in the sequenced donors. A few Han Chinese and six European CBZ-SJS/TEN patients gave blood repertoires. Bulk and single-cell libraries used iRepertoire multiplex PCR with TCR subtype-specific primers. Bulk TCR beta libraries: multiplex PCR with V-, D- and J-region primers. TCRdb reanalyzed the multiplex PCR reads, giving one entry per CDR3 protein sequence and no DNA. The table for this sample gives some 5,000 distinct CDR3 sequences. The chain combines TRBV28 with TRBJ1-5. This clonotype was sampled from a human donor with a severe cutaneous adverse drug reaction. Sequencing used PBMCs. CDR3 amino acids: CASSLWGNQPQHF.